The 7 T cell receptor beta chains presented below share a single source sample, sequenced in a study of T cells in narcolepsy. Generated by immunoSEQ multiplex PCR, the TCRdb table keeps only in-frame clones and is missing some. The sample records roughly 34,000 clones, around 87% being singletons. Material: CD45RA- memory CD4+ T cells from PBMCs. These receptors originate from a human donor with narcolepsy.

The CDR3 protein is CASRLVGGSYEQYF. CDR3 nucleotides: TGTGCAAGTCGCTTAGTGGGTGGCTCCTACGAGCAGTACTTC. The V gene is TRBV12-2, the J gene TRBJ2-7. TRBV12-2 is shown as a pseudogene. The CDR3 has 14 amino acids.

The rearrangement links TRBV7-2 to TRBJ2-5; 8 bases fit TRBD1. The J segment lost 5 bases and the V segment lost 5 bases, leaving 7 bases of the junction unmatched. CDR3 length: 14 amino acids. From germline, CDR1 is SGHTA and CDR2 FQGNSA. The CDR3 nucleotides are TGTGCCAGCAGCCGCAGGGGGCTCTCGGAGACCCAGTACTTC. This translates into CASSRRGLSETQYF.

CDR3 region: CASSEGTDYNEQFF. The CDR3 DNA is TGTGCCAGCAGTGAAGGGACGGACTACAATGAGCAGTTCTTC. This chain uses TRBV6-4 with TRBJ2-1; D may correspond to TRBD1 or TRBD2 (5 bases each). The germline CDR1 and CDR2 sequences are MRHNA and SNTAGT. The germline V and J ends were trimmed by 3 bases and 3 bases, with 9 bases remaining between them. The CDR3 loop spans 14 amino acids.

The V call is TRBV5-4, the J call TRBJ2-1, with 8 bases that match TRBD2. CDR3 length: 15 amino acids. The junction had 14 bases not matched to a gene; V was cut back by 6 bases and J by 9 bases. CDR1 SGHNT and CDR2 YYREEE come from the germline V gene (reference sequence). The chain's CDR3 is CASTRGGREVGEQFF. The CDR3 coding sequence is TGTGCCAGCACGCGCGGCGGGCGGGAGGTAGGTGAGCAGTTCTTC.

The chain links TRBV7-6 to TRBJ2-5; no clear D. Germline CDR1 is SGHVS and CDR2 is FNYEAQ. V lost 5 bases and J lost 6, with 19 bases in between. CDR3 length equals 15 residues. CDR3 bases: TGTGCCAGCAGCCTCCCCGCCGTGGTAGGGAAGACCCAGTACTTC. Protein sequence: CASSLPAVVGKTQYF.

V is TRBV18 and J is TRBJ1-4, with 8 bases lining up with TRBD1. The CDR3 runs 14 residues. The V gene's germline CDR1 is KGHSH and CDR2 LQKENI. The trim removed 3 bases at V and 8 bases at J, leaving 5 bases unmatched. CDR3: CASSPGDRGEKLFF. In DNA form, the CDR3 reads TGTGCCAGCTCACCGGGAGACAGGGGAGAAAAACTGTTTTTT.

The chain employs TRBV27 and TRBJ1-1; TRBD1 matches 9 bases. CDR1 is MNHEY, CDR2 SMNVEV, per germline (reference sequence). This CDR3 has 14 residues. J gave up 1 base and V 7 bases, and 4 bases lay outside the gene matches. The CDR3 DNA follows: TGTGCCAGCACTCGGACAGGGGCGAACACTGAAGCTTTCTTT. It translates to CASTRTGANTEAFF.